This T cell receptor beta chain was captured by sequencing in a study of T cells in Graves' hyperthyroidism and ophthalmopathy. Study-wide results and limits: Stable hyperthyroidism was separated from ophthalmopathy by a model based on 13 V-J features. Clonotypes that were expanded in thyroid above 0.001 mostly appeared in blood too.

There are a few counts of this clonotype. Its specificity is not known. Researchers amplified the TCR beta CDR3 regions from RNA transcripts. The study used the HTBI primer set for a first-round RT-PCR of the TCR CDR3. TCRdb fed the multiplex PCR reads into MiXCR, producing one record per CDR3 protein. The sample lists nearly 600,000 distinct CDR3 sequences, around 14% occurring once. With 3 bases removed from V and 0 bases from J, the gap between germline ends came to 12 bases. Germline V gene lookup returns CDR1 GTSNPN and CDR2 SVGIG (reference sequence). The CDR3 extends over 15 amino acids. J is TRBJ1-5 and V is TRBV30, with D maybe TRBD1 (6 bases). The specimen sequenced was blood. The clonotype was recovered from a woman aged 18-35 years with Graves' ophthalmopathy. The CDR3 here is CAWRAGQYSNQPQHF. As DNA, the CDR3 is TGTGCCTGGAGAGCCGGACAGTATAGCAATCAGCCCCAGCATTTT. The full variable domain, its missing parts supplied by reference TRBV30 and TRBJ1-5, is SQTIHQWPATLVQPVGSPLSLECTVEGTSNPNLYWYRQAAGRGLQLLFYSVGIGQISSEVPQNLSASRPQDRQFILSSKKLLLSDSGFYLCAWRAGQYSNQPQHFGDGTRLSIL.